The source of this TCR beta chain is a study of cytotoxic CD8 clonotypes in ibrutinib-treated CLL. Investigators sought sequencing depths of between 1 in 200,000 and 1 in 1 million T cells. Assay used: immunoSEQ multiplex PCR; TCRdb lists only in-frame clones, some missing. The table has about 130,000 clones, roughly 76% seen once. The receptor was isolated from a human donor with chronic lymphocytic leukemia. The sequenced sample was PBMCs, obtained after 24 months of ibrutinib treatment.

DNA of the CDR3: TGTGCCAGCAGCTTAGGGTCCTCCCCTTCCACAGATACGCAGTATTTT. Protein sequence: CASSLGSSPSTDTQYF. This chain connects TRBV7-2 to TRBJ2-3; D is unclear. CDR1 and CDR2 from the germline V gene are SGHTA and FQGNSA. Trimming stripped 1 base from V and 2 bases from J, with 13 bases between. CDR3 size: 16 residues.